The 13 T cell receptor beta chains listed next were all sequenced from one sample in a study of T-cell memory formation after mild COVID-19. Each CDR3 protein is one row after TCRdb ran MiXCR on the 5' RACE reads. The sample holds roughly 510,000 distinct CDR3 sequences, about 18% seen once. The specimen was PBMCs or a T cell subset sorted from them (not recorded which). These receptors were obtained from an adult woman who had mild COVID-19 (a few samples of this study predate the infection). Cell type and time point are not known.

This clonotype was picked up a small number of times. The chain carries TRBV5-1 and TRBJ2-2, with a possible D match to TRBD1 (5 bases). The CDR3 is 14 residues long. CDR1 and CDR2 from the germline V gene are SGHRS and YFSETQ. Trimming removed 5 bases from V and 5 bases from J, with 13 bases in between. The CDR3 loop reads CASSKLGATGELFF. The CDR3 nucleotides are TGCGCCAGCAGTAAACTTGGGGCAACCGGGGAGCTGTTTTTT.

The chain is built from TRBV27 and TRBJ2-1; 12 bases align to TRBD2. CDR1 and CDR2 from the germline V gene are MNHEY and SMNVEV (reference sequence). The CDR3 covers 16 residues. V lost 5 bases, J lost 5 bases, and 7 bases stayed unmatched. The CDR3 DNA follows: TGTGCCAGCAGTCCCCTAGCGGGAGGGCCCAACAATGAGCAGTTCTTC. Encoded protein: CASSPLAGGPNNEQFF.

This rearrangement joins TRBV14 to TRBJ1-2; TRBD1 matches at 7 bases. Germline loops: CDR1 SGHDN, CDR2 FVKESK. With 0 bases clipped from V and 4 bases from J, the junction kept 5 bases outside the gene matches. CDR3 length equals 15 residues. CDR3 sequence reads: CASSQDGGGLYGYTF. CDR3 in DNA: TGTGCCAGCAGCCAAGACGGAGGGGGCCTCTATGGCTACACCTTC.

V is TRBV12-3 or TRBV12-4 and J is TRBJ2-7; either TRBD1 or TRBD2 may fit D (5 bases each). Trimming pared 5 bases from V and 5 bases from J, leaving 10 bases between. This CDR3 is built from 12 residues. The CDR3, as DNA: TGTGCCAGCAGTCCAGGGAGACACGAGCAGTACTTC. Its translation: CASSPGRHEQYF.

The chain joins TRBV20-1 to TRBJ2-3; D ambiguous. Deletions cut 0 bases from V and 5 bases from J, with 6 bases between. Germline CDR1 DFQATT, CDR2 SNEGSKA (reference sequence). This CDR3 region has 12 residues. The CDR3 protein is CSAREAGDTQYF. The CDR3 DNA reads TGCAGTGCTAGAGAAGCTGGAGATACGCAGTATTTT.

This chain uses TRBV21-1 with TRBJ1-1; TRBD1, the table's D call, lacks a check against the DNA. TRBV21-1 is labeled a pseudogene. The CDR3 length is 15 residues. In DNA, the CDR3 is TGTGCCAGCAGCAAAGGCAAATCCAGGGATCATGAAGCTTTCTTT. This sequence encodes CASSKGKSRDHEAFF.

This clonotype was found a few times. The genes are TRBV20-1 and TRBJ2-3; the match to TRBD2 covers 7 bases. This CDR3 is 16 amino acids long. V gave up 3 bases and J gave up 0 bases; unmatched junction bases: 9. Germline CDR1 DFQATT, CDR2 SNEGSKA (reference sequence). In nucleotides, the CDR3 is TGCAGTGCTAGGCCTAGCGGCAGGACTAGCACAGATACGCAGTATTTT. Its translation is CSARPSGRTSTDTQYF.

This chain uses TRBV6-2 or TRBV6-3 with TRBJ1-2; a weak D match, TRBD1 (5 bases). V was pared by 2 bases and J by 3 bases, with 16 bases between. Germline CDR1 and CDR2: MNHEY and SVGEGT. This CDR3 has 16 residues. CDR3 sequence: CASSYPRGGSDYGYTF. CDR3 in DNA: TGTGCCAGCAGTTACCCCCGGGGGGGTTCGGACTATGGCTACACCTTC.

This clonotype was detected a few times. This CDR3 is CASRPDGLATKGEQFF. For the CDR3, the DNA is TGTGCCAGCAGGCCCGACGGACTAGCGACGAAGGGGGAGCAGTTCTTC. The V call is TRBV12-3 or TRBV12-4, the J call TRBJ2-1; 9 nucleotides line up with TRBD2. This CDR3 has 16 residues. Losses at the gene ends were 6 bases for V and 10 bases for J; bases not matched to a gene: 16.

This clonotype was recorded once. Because it lacks the conserved phenylalanine or tryptophan at the end, this CDR3 is likely a read error. The rearrangement links TRBV12-3 or TRBV12-4 to TRBJ2-7; 9 positions agree with TRBD2. The CDR3 is made up of 16 amino acids. V lost 5 bases and J lost 3; bases outside the gene matches: 11. Here the CDR3 reads CASSPQTSGGGYEQYL. The DNA for the CDR3 is TGTGCCAGCAGTCCCCAGACTAGCGGAGGGGGCTACGAGCAGTACTTA.

CDR3 amino acids: CSAKFRARTDTQYF. CDR3 nucleotides: TGCAGTGCTAAGTTCAGAGCTCGCACAGATACGCAGTATTTT. V usage is TRBV20-1 and J usage is TRBJ2-3; no clear D gene. The length of the CDR3 is 14 residues. V was shortened by 4 bases and J by 1 base, with 12 bases between the two germline ends. Germline CDR1 and CDR2: DFQATT and SNEGSKA (reference sequence).

This clonotype was observed a handful of times. The chain recombines TRBV4-3 with TRBJ2-3; the D gene could be TRBD1 or TRBD2 (5 bases each). V lost 4 bases to trimming and J lost 2 bases, with 10 bases between them. There are 14 residues in the CDR3. Germline V gives CDR1 LGHNA, CDR2 YSLEER. The CDR3 region is CASSRGEYTDTQYF. As DNA, the CDR3 is TGCGCCAGCAGCCGAGGGGAGTACACAGATACGCAGTATTTT.

This clonotype has only a few counts. V usage is TRBV30 and J usage is TRBJ2-2, with 11 bases identical to TRBD2. From germline, CDR1 is GTSNPN and CDR2 SVGIG (reference sequence). V was clipped by 2 bases and J by 4 bases; unmatched bases: 3. The CDR3 is 15 residues long. The CDR3 spells CAWSRGLAVTGELFF. CDR3 sequence (DNA): TGTGCCTGGAGTAGGGGACTAGCGGTCACCGGGGAGCTGTTTTTT.